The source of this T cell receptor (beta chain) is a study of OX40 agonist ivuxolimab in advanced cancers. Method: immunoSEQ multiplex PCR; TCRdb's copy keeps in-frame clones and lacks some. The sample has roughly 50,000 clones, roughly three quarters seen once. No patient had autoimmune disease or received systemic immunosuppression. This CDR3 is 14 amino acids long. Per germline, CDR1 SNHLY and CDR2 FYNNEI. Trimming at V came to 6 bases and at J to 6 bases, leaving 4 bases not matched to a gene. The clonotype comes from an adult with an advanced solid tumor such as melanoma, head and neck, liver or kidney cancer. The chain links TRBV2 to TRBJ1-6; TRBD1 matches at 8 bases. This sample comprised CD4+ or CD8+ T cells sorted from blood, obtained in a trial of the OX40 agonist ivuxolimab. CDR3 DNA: TGTGCCAGCAGCGGCGACAGGGGTAATTCACCCCTCCACTTT. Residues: CASSGDRGNSPLHF.